Following are 14 T cell receptor beta chains from one sample sequenced in a study of shared clonotypes between healthy human individuals. Using immunoSEQ multiplex PCR, the repertoire was profiled, and TCRdb retains in-frame clones only, with some absent. The sample lists 850,000 to 1,200,000 clones, approximately 72% seen once, with less than 1.5% in the top ten. The sample taken for sequencing was memory CD4+ T cells sorted from blood. As for subset: CD45RA-negative fraction. Receptors were obtained from a man aged 18 to 29 in good health.

V is TRBV27 and J is TRBJ2-7, with TRBD1 matching over 10 bases. This CDR3 has 12 residues. V was clipped by 11 bases and J by 4 bases; unmatched bases: 5. The germline CDR1 and CDR2 sequences are MNHEY and SMNVEV (reference sequence). The CDR3 DNA reads as TGTGCCGGGGGACAGGGGCCTTACGAGCAGTACTTC. Translation gives CAGGQGPYEQYF.

The chain has TRBV5-8 and TRBJ2-3; D call uncertain. The CDR3 has 16 amino acids. Germline CDR1 reads SGHTS; CDR2 reads YDEGEE. V lost 0 bases and J 0 bases, leaving 11 bases between the germline ends. CDR3 region: CASSLEGSRSTDTQYF. CDR3 sequence (DNA): TGTGCCAGCAGCTTGGAAGGATCTAGGAGCACAGATACGCAGTATTTT.

V is TRBV19 and J is TRBJ1-5, with D perhaps TRBD1 (5 bases). CDR3 size: 14 residues. V shed 6 bases and J shed 0 bases, with 9 bases lying between them. Germline V gene sequence: CDR1 LNHDA, CDR2 SQIVND (reference sequence). CDR3 protein: CASSQGYSNQPQHF. As DNA, the CDR3 is TGTGCCAGTAGCCAGGGATATAGCAATCAGCCCCAGCATTTT.

This rearrangement joins TRBV9 to TRBJ2-5; unclear D gene. Germline lookup yields CDR1 SGDLS and CDR2 YYNGEE. The CDR3 is 14 amino acids. V was trimmed by 1 base and J by 5 bases, leaving 12 bases between them. Here the CDR3 DNA reads TGTGCCAGCAGCGTAAAGATCAATACGGAGACCCAGTACTTC. Its translation is CASSVKINTETQYF.

About this clone: A much larger clone lies one base from this, so it may be a read error. The J gene is TRBJ2-6, the V gene TRBV11-1; D uncertain. CDR3 length: 14 residues. Germline V gene lookup returns CDR1 SGHAT and CDR2 FQDESV (reference sequence). V was cut by 5 bases and J by 1 base, with 6 bases left in between. The CDR3, as DNA: TGTGCCAGCAGCCCGAGGTCTGGGGCCAACGTCCTGACTTTC. Protein sequence: CASSPRSGANVLTF.

The V gene is TRBV6-1, the J gene TRBJ1-5; 7 bases agree with TRBD1. CDR1 is MNHNS and CDR2 is SASEGT in the germline V gene. This CDR3 has 16 residues. Trimming cost V 4 bases and J 2 bases; bases outside gene matches: 8. CDR3 in amino acids: CASSGDSRSGNQPQHF. The CDR3 region has the DNA TGTGCCAGCAGTGGGGACAGTCGTTCGGGCAATCAGCCCCAGCATTTT.

The V gene is TRBV28, the J gene TRBJ1-2; no definite D call. The CDR3 totals 12 residues. V lost 8 bases to trimming and J lost 1 base, with 8 bases between them. Looked up from germline, CDR1 is MDHEN and CDR2 is SYDVKM. CDR3 sequence: CASFGFNYGYTF. The DNA of the CDR3 is TGTGCCAGCTTCGGGTTTAACTATGGCTACACCTTC.

The V and J genes are TRBV30 and TRBJ1-3; D is ambiguous. Germline CDR1 reads GTSNPN; CDR2 reads SVGIG (reference sequence). The V gene lost 1 base and the J gene lost 3 bases, with 7 bases spanning the gap. This CDR3 is 13 amino acids long. CDR3 in DNA: TGTGCCTGGAGTGGGCAGAGTGGAAACACCATATATTTT. Translated: CAWSGQSGNTIYF.

This clone was seen a handful of times. The CDR3 is CASRTQGSGNSPLHF. As DNA, the CDR3 is TGTGCCAGCAGAACACAGGGGAGTGGGAATTCACCCCTCCACTTT. The chain links TRBV6-6 to TRBJ1-6, with 7 positions matching TRBD1. The V gene end was trimmed by 6 bases and the J gene end by 7 bases; junction bases not matched to a gene: 9. There are 15 residues in the CDR3. Germline V gene sequence: CDR1 MNHNY, CDR2 SVGAGI (reference sequence).

The chain is built from TRBV5-4 and TRBJ2-3; D unclear. V lost 4 bases and J lost 4, with 10 bases in between. The CDR3 is made up of 13 amino acids. Germline CDR1 and CDR2: SGHNT and YYREEE (reference sequence). The CDR3 nucleotides read TGTGCCAGCAGCGCTCAGCTGGCAGATACGCAGTATTTT. Protein: CASSAQLADTQYF.

This chain uses TRBV29-1 with TRBJ2-7; D not certain. Trimming cost V 1 base and J 0 bases, with 7 bases left between them. CDR1 and CDR2 (germline): SQVTM, ANQGSEA. The CDR3 contains 13 residues. CDR3 DNA sequence: TGCAGCGTTGAAGCAATGGGCTCCTACGAGCAGTACTTC. Protein product: CSVEAMGSYEQYF.

The chain employs TRBV9 and TRBJ1-1; the D gene is possibly TRBD1 (5 bases). The CDR3 contains 14 residues. Trimming removed 2 bases at V and 2 bases at J, with 10 bases between. CDR1 is SGDLS and CDR2 is YYNGEE in the germline V gene. In nucleotides, the CDR3 is TGTGCCAGCAGCGTGGGCGGGACCAACACTGAAGCTTTCTTT. Its translation: CASSVGGTNTEAFF. The full variable domain, rest sourced from reference TRBV9 and TRBJ1-1, is DSGVTQTPKHLITATGQRVTLRCSPRSGDLSVYWYQQSLDQGLQFLIQYYNGEERAKGNILERFSAQQFPDLHSELNLSSLELGDSALYFCASSVGGTNTEAFFGQGTRLTVV.

This clone was detected a few times. V gene TRBV5-1 combines with J gene TRBJ1-5, with D perhaps TRBD1 (6 bases). The ends were cut back, 4 bases at V and 5 bases at J, with 13 bases in the middle. Germline V gives CDR1 SGHRS, CDR2 YFSETQ. CDR3 length: 14 residues. The CDR3 region has the DNA TGCGCCAGCAGCACGGGGGCCGGTGATCAGCCCCAGCATTTT. Translated: CASSTGAGDQPQHF.

This clone was counted once. This chain links TRBV11-2 with TRBJ2-3, with D tentatively TRBD1 (5 bases). The CDR3 has 15 residues. Germline V gene data show CDR1 as SGHAT and CDR2 as FQNNGV. Trimming pared 5 bases from V and 2 bases from J, leaving 14 bases between. The CDR3 sequence is CASSLGRKTTDTQYF. CDR3 sequence (DNA): TGTGCCAGCAGCCTGGGGCGGAAGACCACAGATACGCAGTATTTT.